A single sample is the source of the 13 T cell receptor beta chains below, sequenced in a study of shared clonotypes between healthy human individuals (dated by TCRdb to 2020 to 2021). To prepare the library, the immunoSEQ multiplex PCR assay was applied. In TCRdb, the immuneACCESS table is reduced to in-frame sequences with V and J assigned. These tables do not hold every clone; where another copy was compared, an unresolved V gene accounts for under half, and the others remain unexplained. The table for this sample lists approximately 1,500,000 clones; roughly 95% of them were counted only once. The ten largest make up over 1% of the sample. The specimen was naive CD4+ T cells sorted from blood. The label giving this sample's cell subset or site can be read as: CD45RA+ positively selected. The receptors were sampled from a man younger than 40 in good health.

The chain has TRBV5-1 and TRBJ2-1; 10 nucleotides align to TRBD2. Germline trimming cut 1 base from V and 0 bases from J; bases unmatched to any gene: 7. The CDR3 is made up of 18 amino acids. Looked up from germline, CDR1 is SGHRS and CDR2 is YFSETQ. The CDR3 loop reads CASSLRTLAGVSYNEQFF. The CDR3 DNA reads TGCGCCAGCAGCTTGAGAACCCTAGCGGGGGTCTCCTACAATGAGCAGTTCTTC. The full variable domain, in which reference TRBV5-1 and TRBJ2-1 provide the parts outside the CDR3, is KAGVTQTPRYLIKTRGQQVTLSCSPISGHRSVSWYQQTPGQGLQFLFEYFSETQRNKGNFPGRFSGRQFSNSRSEMNVSTLELGDSALYLCASSLRTLAGVSYNEQFFGPGTRLTVL.

Only one count was recorded for this clone. The chain is built from TRBV11-2 and TRBJ2-1; D is unclear. The CDR3 has 14 amino acids. Germline CDR1 is SGHAT and CDR2 is FQNNGV. Trimming removed 4 bases from V and 10 bases from J, with 17 bases in between. For the CDR3, the DNA is TGTGCCAGCAGCTCACCGGAGAAATACACGGAGCAGTTCTTC. Amino acid sequence: CASSSPEKYTEQFF.

This clone has just one count. The chain couples TRBV15 to TRBJ1-2, with 12 positions matching TRBD1. The CDR3 covers 15 residues. The germline CDR1 and CDR2 sequences are LNHNV and YYDKDF (reference sequence). The V and J ends lost 3 bases and 7 bases, in that order; junction bases with no gene match: 6. As DNA, the CDR3 is TGTGCCACCAGCAGGGGACAGGGGGCATCCGGTGGCTACACCTTC. This gives the protein CATSRGQGASGGYTF. Drawing the rest from reference TRBV15 and TRBJ1-2, the complete variable domain is DAMVIQNPRYQVTQFGKPVTLSCSQTLNHNVMYWYQQKSSQAPKLLFHYYDKDFNNEADTPDNFQSRRPNTSFCFLDIRSPGLGDTAMYLCATSRGQGASGGYTFGSGTRLTVV.

In regard to this clone: This same CDR3 is encoded by further DNA sequences in the sample. This sequence joins TRBV28 and TRBJ1-1; D is unclear. CDR1 and CDR2 from the germline V gene are MDHEN and SYDVKM. The CDR3 spans 13 residues. Trimming stripped 2 bases from V and 1 base from J, with 5 bases between. The CDR3 sequence is CASSLGGNTEAFF. CDR3 nucleotides: TGTGCCAGCAGTTTAGGTGGGAACACTGAAGCTTTCTTT.

This sequence joins TRBV7-9 and TRBJ1-2; 7 bases line up with TRBD1. Germline loops: CDR1 SEHNR, CDR2 FQNEAQ (reference sequence). The CDR3 covers 17 residues. Unmatched junction bases numbered 13, after V lost 2 bases and J lost 4 bases. The CDR3 loop reads CASSLIPTGQVGYGYTF. Here the CDR3 DNA reads TGTGCCAGCAGCTTAATACCCACCGGACAGGTGGGCTATGGCTACACCTTC.

This chain links TRBV4-3 with TRBJ2-1; 8 bases map to TRBD1. Per the germline V gene, CDR1 is LGHNA and CDR2 is YSLEER. CDR3 length: 17 amino acids. The J segment lost 4 bases and the V segment lost 4 bases, leaving 12 bases of the junction unmatched. The CDR3: CASSRARQGPIYNEQFF. CDR3 sequence (DNA): TGCGCCAGCAGCCGCGCTAGACAGGGGCCTATATACAATGAGCAGTTCTTC.

The chain links TRBV5-1 to TRBJ1-1, with D uncertain. Germline-derived CDR1 and CDR2 are SGHRS and YFSETQ. Trimming pared 0 bases from V and 8 bases from J, leaving 11 bases between. The CDR3 sequence is 13 residues long. The CDR3 sequence: CASSLASGPEAFF. The CDR3 nucleotides are TGCGCCAGCAGCTTGGCTTCCGGGCCGGAAGCTTTCTTT.

In this sample, this clone turned up a few times. In DNA form, the CDR3 reads TGTGCCAGCAGCTCGATTAGCGGGAGGTTCTCCTACAATGAGCAGTTCTTC. Its translation: CASSSISGRFSYNEQFF. The rearrangement uses TRBV28 and TRBJ2-1; 10 bases line up with TRBD2. Trimming at V came to 6 bases and at J to 0 bases, leaving 8 bases not matched to a gene. This CDR3 has 17 amino acids. From germline, CDR1 is MDHEN and CDR2 SYDVKM.

The V and J genes are TRBV28 and TRBJ1-2; D gene ambiguous. Trimming took off 11 bases at V and 4 bases at J, with 20 bases between the two ends. Germline V gene lookup returns CDR1 MDHEN and CDR2 SYDVKM. The CDR3 length is 14 residues. This CDR3 reads CAASLRHSGYGYTF. As DNA, the CDR3 is TGTGCCGCATCCCTACGCCATTCGGGCTATGGCTACACCTTC.

As regards this clone: The sample contains more than one DNA sequence encoding this CDR3. V is TRBV5-1 and J is TRBJ2-7; 7 positions match TRBD1. Germline V gene data show CDR1 as SGHRS and CDR2 as YFSETQ. The CDR3 has 14 amino acids. After removal of 3 bases from V and 0 bases from J, the junction contained 3 bases not matched to a gene. The CDR3 loop is CASSWTGNSYEQYF. The CDR3 nucleotides read TGCGCCAGCAGCTGGACAGGTAACTCCTACGAGCAGTACTTC.

V gene TRBV2 combines with J gene TRBJ2-7; D perhaps matches TRBD1 (6 bases). The CDR3 covers 16 residues. Trimming shortened V by 5 bases and J by 3 bases, and 20 bases separated the two germline ends. Germline V CDR1 and CDR2: SNHLY, FYNNEI. The CDR3 nucleotides are TGTGCCAGCAGTCCCGCAGCCACAGGGCACGGCTACGAGCAGTACTTC. Protein: CASSPAATGHGYEQYF.

V is TRBV7-2 and J is TRBJ2-1; possibly TRBD1 for D (6 bases). CDR1 is SGHTA and CDR2 is FQGNSA in the germline V gene. Trimming removed 6 bases from V and 0 bases from J, with 12 bases in between. The CDR3 is 15 amino acids. This CDR3 is CASRQGHPSYNEQFF. The CDR3 coding sequence is TGTGCCAGCAGGCAGGGACACCCCTCCTACAATGAGCAGTTCTTC. Supplemented by reference TRBV7-2 and TRBJ2-1, the full variable domain reads GAGVSQSPSNKVTEKGKDVELRCDPISGHTALYWYRQSLGQGLEFLIYFQGNSAPDKSGLPSDRFSAERTGGSVSTLTIQRTQQEDSAVYLCASRQGHPSYNEQFFGPGTRLTVL.

The rearrangement links TRBV28 to TRBJ2-5; TRBD2 aligns across 14 bases. The CDR3 sequence is 15 residues long. V was pared by 6 bases and J by 4 bases, with 4 bases of the junction left unmatched. Germline lookup yields CDR1 MDHEN and CDR2 SYDVKM. The CDR3 region has the DNA TGTGCCAGCAGCCCGGGACTAGCGGGAGTAGAGACCCAGTACTTC. Translated: CASSPGLAGVETQYF.